The 13 T cell receptor beta chains given below trace back to one sample, sequenced in a study of T cell responses to AZD1222 COVID-19 vaccine. Profiling relied on immunoSEQ multiplex PCR, and the TCRdb table lists in-frame clones only, not all of them. Among 95,000 to 100,000 clones listed, approximately 87% were seen once. The source was peripheral blood, collected 28 days after the second AZD1222 dose. The receptors were sampled from an adult who received the AZD1222 COVID-19 vaccine.

The gene calls are TRBV28 and TRBJ1-2; D is possibly TRBD1 (5 bases). The CDR3 is made up of 12 amino acids. CDR1 MDHEN and CDR2 SYDVKM come from the germline V gene. V was trimmed by 7 bases and J by 3 bases, leaving 9 bases between them. CDR3 loop: CASIDSDYGYTF. The CDR3 DNA follows: TGTGCCAGCATTGACAGCGACTATGGCTACACCTTC.

The V and J genes are TRBV19 and TRBJ2-7; a weak D match, TRBD1 (6 bases). Trimming removed 7 bases at V and 1 base at J, with 14 bases between. The CDR3 runs to 14 residues. The V gene's germline CDR1 is LNHDA and CDR2 SQIVND (reference sequence). CDR3 in amino acids: CASTPSQGSYEQYF. In nucleotides, the CDR3 is TGTGCCAGTACCCCGTCACAGGGTTCCTACGAGCAGTACTTC.

The rearrangement links TRBV29-1 to TRBJ2-3, with 9 bases fitting TRBD1. The CDR3 is 16 amino acids. Germline V gene lookup returns CDR1 SQVTM and CDR2 ANQGSEA. Trimming at V came to 7 bases and at J to 1 base, leaving 12 bases not matched to a gene. CDR3 in amino acids: CSAGRDREIGTDTQYF. The CDR3 bases are TGCAGCGCCGGCCGGGACAGGGAAATCGGCACAGATACGCAGTATTTT.

The V gene is TRBV14, the J gene TRBJ2-2, with 7 bases aligning to TRBD1. The CDR3 is 17 amino acids. CDR1 SGHDN and CDR2 FVKESK come from the germline V gene. V was pared by 5 bases and J by 4 bases, with 13 bases of the junction left unmatched. This chain's CDR3 is CASSITRDSQGTGELFF. CDR3 coding DNA: TGTGCCAGCAGCATCACCCGGGACAGCCAAGGCACCGGGGAGCTGTTTTTT.

The V call is TRBV3-1 (or the pseudogene TRBV3-2), the J call TRBJ2-1; 9 bases agree with TRBD2. V trimming: 1 base; J trimming: 0 bases; junction bases outside the gene matches: 4. Germline V gene sequence: CDR1 LGHDT, CDR2 YNNKEL (reference sequence). CDR3 length: 17 amino acids. The CDR3 is CASSQGLAVSSYNEQFF. The CDR3, as DNA: TGTGCCAGCAGCCAAGGACTAGCGGTGAGCTCCTACAATGAGCAGTTCTTC.

This sequence joins TRBV5-1 and TRBJ1-4; a weak D match, TRBD1 (6 bases). Trimming removed 5 bases from V and 3 bases from J, with 8 bases in between. The CDR3 contains 13 residues. The germline CDR1 and CDR2 sequences are SGHRS and YFSETQ. CDR3 nucleotides: TGCGCCAGCAGAACAGGGCCTAATGAAAAACTGTTTTTT. Residues: CASRTGPNEKLFF.

The V call is TRBV19, the J call TRBJ1-2, with 9 bases identical to TRBD1. Per germline, CDR1 LNHDA and CDR2 SQIVND (reference sequence). J was trimmed by 4 bases and V by 10 bases; bases with no gene match: 7. CDR3 length equals 13 residues. This chain's CDR3 is CATADRGGYGYTF. CDR3 coding DNA: TGTGCCACCGCGGACAGGGGAGGCTATGGCTACACCTTC.

The rearrangement uses TRBV24-1 and TRBJ2-1; a possible D gene is TRBD2 (6 bases). There are 12 residues in the CDR3. The ends were cut back, 1 base at V and 12 bases at J, with 9 bases in the middle. Germline V gene sequence: CDR1 KGHDR, CDR2 SFDVKD. The CDR3 region has the DNA TGTGCCACCAGTGATTTTGGGGACTGGCAGTTCTTC. This translates into CATSDFGDWQFF.

The CDR3 loop is CASSFIGGSYEQYF. The CDR3 region has the DNA TGTGCCAGCAGTTTTATTGGGGGTTCCTACGAGCAGTACTTC. The rearrangement joins TRBV27 to TRBJ2-7, with D possibly being TRBD1 or TRBD2 (5 bases each). This CDR3 contains 14 residues. Per the germline V gene, CDR1 is MNHEY and CDR2 is SMNVEV (reference sequence). V dropped 3 bases and J dropped 1 base, with 10 bases sitting between them.

This chain links TRBV30 with TRBJ1-5; the D gene is possibly TRBD1 (6 bases). CDR3 length: 15 residues. Germline V gene data show CDR1 as GTSNPN and CDR2 as SVGIG (reference sequence). The ends were cut back, 5 bases at V and 3 bases at J, with 17 bases in the middle. The CDR3 protein is CAWAALTGINQPQHF. The CDR3 coding sequence is TGTGCCTGGGCAGCCCTTACAGGGATCAATCAGCCCCAGCATTTT.

This clone has just a few counts. DNA of the CDR3: TGTGCCAGCAGCCAGGGACTAGCGGGAGGCGAGCAGTTCTTC. Its translation is CASSQGLAGGEQFF. V gene TRBV7-9 combines with J gene TRBJ2-1; TRBD2 agrees at 15 bases. Germline V lookup: CDR1 SEHNR, CDR2 FQNEAQ (reference sequence). The CDR3 loop spans 14 amino acids. J lost 10 bases, V lost 5 bases, and 3 bases had no gene match.

The chain employs TRBV6-5 and TRBJ1-2; TRBD1 aligns across 7 bases. With 6 bases clipped from V and 8 bases from J, the junction kept 9 bases outside the gene matches. The CDR3 length is 13 residues. In germline, CDR1 is MNHEY, CDR2 SVGAGI. Here the CDR3 DNA reads TGTGCCAGCAGCCTCGACAGGGCAGGCGGCTACACCTTC. Encoded protein: CASSLDRAGGYTF.

CDR3 coding DNA: TGTGCCAGCAGCCAGCCCGACAGGGAGATTAACAATGAGCAGTTCTTC. Translating gives CASSQPDREINNEQFF. This sequence joins TRBV4-2 and TRBJ2-1; 7 bases line up with TRBD1. V trimming: 3 bases; J trimming: 5 bases; junction bases outside the gene matches: 10. Germline CDR1 and CDR2: LGHNA and YNFKEQ. The CDR3 extends over 16 amino acids.